This note documents a single T cell receptor beta chain sequence. Its antigen is not identified. The germline gives CDR1 SGHDT, CDR2 YYEEEE. V was pared by 0 bases and J by 2 bases, with 7 bases between. The CDR3 loop spans 14 amino acids. The data were obtained in a study of cytomegalovirus exposure and HLA in healthy donors. A multiplex PCR was run with 60 Vbeta primers and 13 Jbeta primers. The repertoire was sequenced with immunoSEQ multiplex PCR; TCRdb's copy has only in-frame clones and lacks some. The sample has about 130,000 clones, 76% seen once. Regarding the study as a whole: Through in vitro validation, three CMV-associated chains were shown to be specific for CMV antigens. TCR beta chains numbering about 160 were designated cytomegalovirus-associated.

Material: PBMCs. The TCR originated in a man over 45 in good health and CMV-seronegative. V and J are TRBV5-6 and TRBJ2-3, with D unresolved. The CDR3 here is CASSLGRHTDTQYF. In nucleotides, the CDR3 is TGTGCCAGCAGCTTGGGGCGGCACACAGATACGCAGTATTTT.